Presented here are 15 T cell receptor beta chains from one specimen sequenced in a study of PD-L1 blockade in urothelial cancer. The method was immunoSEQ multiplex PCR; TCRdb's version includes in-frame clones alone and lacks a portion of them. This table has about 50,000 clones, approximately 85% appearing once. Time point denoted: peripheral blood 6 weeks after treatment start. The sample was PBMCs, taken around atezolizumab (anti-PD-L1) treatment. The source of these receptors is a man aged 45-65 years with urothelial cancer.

CDR3 nucleotide sequence: TGTGCCAGCAGTTACACTAGGAACACTGAAGCTTTCTTT. Its protein product is CASSYTRNTEAFF. The chain links TRBV6-5 to TRBJ1-1; D gene ambiguous. This CDR3 has 13 residues. CDR1 is MNHEY and CDR2 is SVGAGI in the germline V gene. Trimming pared 2 bases from V and 1 base from J, leaving 5 bases between.

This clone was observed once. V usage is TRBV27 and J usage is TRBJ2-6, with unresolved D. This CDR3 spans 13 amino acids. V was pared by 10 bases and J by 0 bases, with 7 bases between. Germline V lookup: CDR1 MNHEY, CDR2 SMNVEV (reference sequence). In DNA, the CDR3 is TGTGCCATACGAGACTCTGGGGCCAACGTCCTGACTTTC. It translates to CAIRDSGANVLTF.

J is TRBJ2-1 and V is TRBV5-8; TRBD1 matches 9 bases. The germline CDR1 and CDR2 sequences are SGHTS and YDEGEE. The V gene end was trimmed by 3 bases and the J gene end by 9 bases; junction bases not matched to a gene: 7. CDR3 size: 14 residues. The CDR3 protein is CASSSDRGRSEQFF. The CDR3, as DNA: TGTGCCAGCAGCTCGGACAGGGGACGATCTGAGCAGTTCTTC.

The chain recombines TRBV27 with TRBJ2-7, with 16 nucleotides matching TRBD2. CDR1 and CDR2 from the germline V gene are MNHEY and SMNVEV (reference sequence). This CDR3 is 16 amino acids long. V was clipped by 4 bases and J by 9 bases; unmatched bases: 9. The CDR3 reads CASSSGTSGGGLGQYF. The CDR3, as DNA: TGTGCCAGCAGTTCCGGGACTAGCGGGGGGGGCCTGGGGCAGTACTTC.

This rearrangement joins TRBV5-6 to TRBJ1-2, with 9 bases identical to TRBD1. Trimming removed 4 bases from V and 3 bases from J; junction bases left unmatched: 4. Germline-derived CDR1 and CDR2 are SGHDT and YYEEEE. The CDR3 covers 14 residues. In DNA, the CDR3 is TGTGCCAGCAGCCGGGACAGGGAATACTATGGCTACACCTTC. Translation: CASSRDREYYGYTF.

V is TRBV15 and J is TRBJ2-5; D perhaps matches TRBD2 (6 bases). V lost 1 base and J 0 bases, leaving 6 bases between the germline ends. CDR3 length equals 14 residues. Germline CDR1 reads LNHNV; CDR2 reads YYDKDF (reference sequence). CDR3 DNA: TGTGCCACCAGCAGAGGCGGGAACCAAGAGACCCAGTACTTC. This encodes CATSRGGNQETQYF.

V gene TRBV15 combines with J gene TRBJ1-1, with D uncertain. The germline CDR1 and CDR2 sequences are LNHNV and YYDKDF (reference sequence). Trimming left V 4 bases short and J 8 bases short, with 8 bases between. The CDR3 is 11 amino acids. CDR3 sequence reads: CATSTRVEAFF. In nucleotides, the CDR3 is TGTGCCACCAGCACCCGGGTCGAAGCTTTCTTT. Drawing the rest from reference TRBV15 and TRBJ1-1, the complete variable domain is DAMVIQNPRYQVTQFGKPVTLSCSQTLNHNVMYWYQQKSSQAPKLLFHYYDKDFNNEADTPDNFQSRRPNTSFCFLDIRSPGLGDTAMYLCATSTRVEAFFGQGTRLTVV.

CDR3 DNA sequence: TGTGCCAGCAGCCTTCTAAGCTCCGAGCAGTACTTC. Translated: CASSLLSSEQYF. V and J are TRBV11-2 and TRBJ2-7; D gene ambiguous. CDR1 SGHAT and CDR2 FQNNGV come from the germline V gene. The length of the CDR3 is 12 residues. Deletions cut 5 bases from V and 6 bases from J, with 11 bases between.

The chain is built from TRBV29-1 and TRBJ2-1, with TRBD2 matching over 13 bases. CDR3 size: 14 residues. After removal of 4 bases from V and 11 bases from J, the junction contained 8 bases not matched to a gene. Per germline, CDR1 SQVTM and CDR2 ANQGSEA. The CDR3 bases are TGCAGCGTTGGAACGACTAGCGGGGGGCAGAAGCAGTTCTTC. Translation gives CSVGTTSGGQKQFF.

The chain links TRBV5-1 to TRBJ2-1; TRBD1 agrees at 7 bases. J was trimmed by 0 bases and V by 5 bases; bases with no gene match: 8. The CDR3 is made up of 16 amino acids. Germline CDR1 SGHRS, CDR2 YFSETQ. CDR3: CASRVRGGYSYNEQFF. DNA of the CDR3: TGCGCCAGCAGGGTGAGAGGGGGCTACTCCTACAATGAGCAGTTCTTC. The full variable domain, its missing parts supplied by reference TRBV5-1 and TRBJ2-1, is KAGVTQTPRYLIKTRGQQVTLSCSPISGHRSVSWYQQTPGQGLQFLFEYFSETQRNKGNFPGRFSGRQFSNSRSEMNVSTLELGDSALYLCASRVRGGYSYNEQFFGPGTRLTVL.

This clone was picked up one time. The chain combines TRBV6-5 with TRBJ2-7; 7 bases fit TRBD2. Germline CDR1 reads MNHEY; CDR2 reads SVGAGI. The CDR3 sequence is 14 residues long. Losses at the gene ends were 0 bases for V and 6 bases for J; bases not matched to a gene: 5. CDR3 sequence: CASSYSPRGSEQYF. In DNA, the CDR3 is TGTGCCAGCAGTTACTCCCCGCGGGGGTCCGAGCAGTACTTC.

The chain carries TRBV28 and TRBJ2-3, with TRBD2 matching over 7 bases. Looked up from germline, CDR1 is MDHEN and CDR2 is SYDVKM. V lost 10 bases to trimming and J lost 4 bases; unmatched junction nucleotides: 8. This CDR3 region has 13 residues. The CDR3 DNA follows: TGTGCCATCCCGGGGGGAGGAGCAGATACGCAGTATTTT. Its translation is CAIPGGGADTQYF.

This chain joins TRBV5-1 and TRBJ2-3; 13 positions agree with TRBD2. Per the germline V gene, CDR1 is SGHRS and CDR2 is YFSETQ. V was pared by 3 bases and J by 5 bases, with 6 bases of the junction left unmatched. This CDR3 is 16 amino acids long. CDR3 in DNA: TGCGCCAGCAGCTCTGGACTAGCGGGAGTAGGAGATACGCAGTATTTT. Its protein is CASSSGLAGVGDTQYF.

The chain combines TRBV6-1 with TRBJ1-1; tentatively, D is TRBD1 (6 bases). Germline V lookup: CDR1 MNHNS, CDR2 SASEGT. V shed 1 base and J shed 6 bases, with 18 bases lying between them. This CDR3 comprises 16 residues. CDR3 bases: TGTGCCAGCAGTGAAGGGAGCTGGGGGCGGGGGGCTGAAGCTTTCTTT. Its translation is CASSEGSWGRGAEAFF.

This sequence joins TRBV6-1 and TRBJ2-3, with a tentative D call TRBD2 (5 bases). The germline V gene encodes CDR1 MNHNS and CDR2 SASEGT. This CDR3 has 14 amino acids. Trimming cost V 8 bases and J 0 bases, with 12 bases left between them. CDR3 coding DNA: TGTGCCAGCCACCGGGGTGTTAGCACAGATACGCAGTATTTT. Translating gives CASHRGVSTDTQYF.